A selection of T cell receptor beta chains follows, all from one sample in a study of patients and donors after allogeneic stem cell transplantation. MiXCR was run by TCRdb on the RT-PCR reads, yielding one entry per CDR3 protein. This table holds 390,000 or so distinct CDR3 sequences, roughly 16% found once. The specimen was blood, either unsorted or a sorted T cell fraction (not recorded which). These receptors were collected from a human donor who was either an allogeneic HSCT recipient or a stem cell or donor lymphocyte infusion donor (not recorded which). It is not recorded whose cells these are; they may come from a transplant donor. CDR3s include the opening cysteine and the closing phenylalanine or tryptophan. A D gene is named only where the DNA matches it firmly. Size is stated for part of the rows, as once, few or many counts, or as a class when the clone is expanded.

d_call: TRBD1
j_call: TRBJ2-2
clone_size: few
v_call: TRBV4-2
cdr3_nt: TGTGCCAGCAGCCAAGGTTTTGCGGACAGGGCGAACTCGAACACCGGGGAGCTGTTTTTT
cdr3_aa: CASSQGFADRANSNTGELFF

d_call: TRBD2
j_call: TRBJ2-7
clone_size: .
v_call: TRBV20-1
cdr3_nt: TGCAGGGCCGGGACTAGCGGGAGCGACGAGCAGTACTTC
cdr3_aa: CRAGTSGSDEQYF

d_call: .
j_call: TRBJ1-6
clone_size: .
v_call: TRBV12-3/TRBV12-4
cdr3_nt: TGTGCCAGCACTACCCGGGACGGCTCCTATAATTCACCCCTCCACTTT
cdr3_aa: CASTTRDGSYNSPLHF

d_call: .
j_call: TRBJ2-1
clone_size: few
v_call: TRBV7-9
cdr3_nt: TGTGCCAGCAGCTTAAGTAGGGTACACAATGAGCAGTTCTTC
cdr3_aa: CASSLSRVHNEQFF

d_call: TRBD1
j_call: TRBJ2-3
clone_size: many
v_call: TRBV7-2
cdr3_nt: TGTGCCAGCAGCTTAAACAGGGGGCGCGGCGATACGCAGTATTTT
cdr3_aa: CASSLNRGRGDTQYF

d_call: .
j_call: TRBJ2-7
clone_size: .
v_call: TRBV24-1
cdr3_nt: TGTGCCACCAGTGACCCGACGCGGGGCGGGTGGGCCCAGTACTTC
cdr3_aa: CATSDPTRGGWAQYF

d_call: .
j_call: TRBJ1-6
clone_size: few
v_call: TRBV5-6
cdr3_nt: TGTGCCAGCAGCTTCCCCGTCAGGGGAGAAAGCTCCTATAATTCACCCCTCCACTTT
cdr3_aa: CASSFPVRGESSYNSPLHF

d_call: TRBD2
j_call: TRBJ2-4
clone_size: few
v_call: TRBV2
cdr3_nt: TGTGCCAGCAGTGATAGGACTAGCGGAAAAAACATTCAGTACTTC
cdr3_aa: CASSDRTSGKNIQYF

d_call: TRBD1
j_call: TRBJ1-2
clone_size: many
v_call: TRBV12-3/TRBV12-4
cdr3_nt: TGTGCCAGCAGTCCGGACAGGGGAAGGGGCTACACCTTC
cdr3_aa: CASSPDRGRGYTF

d_call: TRBD2
j_call: TRBJ2-7
clone_size: .
v_call: TRBV11-2
cdr3_nt: TGTGCCAGCAGCTTGTGGACTAGCGGGGTTGAGCAGTACTTC
cdr3_aa: CASSLWTSGVEQYF

d_call: .
j_call: TRBJ2-1
clone_size: .
v_call: TRBV4-1
cdr3_nt: TGCGCCAGCAGCCAAGACGGGCGGGTGCAGTTCTTC
cdr3_aa: CASSQDGRVQFF

d_call: .
j_call: TRBJ2-5
clone_size: many
v_call: TRBV4-2
cdr3_nt: TGTGCCAGCAGCCAAGATCACTTCATAGAGACCCAGTACTTC
cdr3_aa: CASSQDHFIETQYF

d_call: .
j_call: TRBJ2-1
clone_size: few
v_call: TRBV7-3
cdr3_nt: TGTGCCAGCAGCTTAAAGGTTGACCCAGGGCGCGCCAATGAGCAGTTCTTC
cdr3_aa: CASSLKVDPGRANEQFF

d_call: .
j_call: TRBJ1-1
clone_size: many
v_call: TRBV12-3/TRBV12-4
cdr3_nt: TGTGCCAGCAGTTTATCGGCATGGACTGAAGCTTTCTTT
cdr3_aa: CASSLSAWTEAFF

d_call: TRBD1
j_call: TRBJ1-2
clone_size: .
v_call: TRBV6-1
cdr3_nt: TGTGCCAGCAGTCGTACCGGGACAGGGCAGGGCTACACCTTC
cdr3_aa: CASSRTGTGQGYTF

d_call: .
j_call: TRBJ1-2
clone_size: .
v_call: TRBV3-1
cdr3_nt: TGTGCCAGCAGCCAAGGACCGGACAGACACTATGGCTACACCTTC
cdr3_aa: CASSQGPDRHYGYTF

d_call: TRBD1
j_call: TRBJ2-2
clone_size: few
v_call: TRBV2
cdr3_nt: TGTGCCAGCAGTGGGAACAGGGGAAACGGGGAGCTGTTTTTT
cdr3_aa: CASSGNRGNGELFF